This T cell receptor (beta chain) is from a study of blood T cell repertoires in COVID-19. Assay used: immunoSEQ multiplex PCR; TCRdb lists only in-frame clones, some missing. The sample has fewer than 500,000 clones; around 84% are singletons. This clonotype was obtained from a human donor with acute or convalescent COVID-19. The donor label of this sample is uncertain. The sample was peripheral blood.

CDR3 nucleotide sequence: TGCGCCAGCAGTGAGGGAAGACAGGGGGCTGGGGCTGAAGCTTTCTTT. It codes for CASSEGRQGAGAEAFF. The chain carries TRBV10-2 and TRBJ1-1; the match to TRBD1 covers 10 bases. Germline V gives CDR1 WSHSY, CDR2 SAAADI. V was clipped by 2 bases and J by 6 bases; unmatched bases: 9. This CDR3 contains 16 residues.